This T cell receptor beta chain came from a study of T-cell reconstitution after alpha-beta-depleted transplantation in children. Study-level points and caveats: Roughly two months post-transplant, alpha-beta T cells reportedly originated from several hundred graft clones that had expanded. Most T-cell counts and diversity one year after the transplant came from T cells that were newly produced.

The TCRbeta library incorporated unique molecular identifiers. TCRdb reanalysed the PCR reads using MiXCR and keeps one entry per CDR3 protein. The sample records just under 350,000 distinct CDR3 sequences, 15% to 20% being singletons. CDR3 length equals 16 residues. Germline V CDR1 and CDR2: SGHTA, FQGNSA. V dropped 5 bases and J dropped 5; count of bases not matched to a gene: 12. This clonotype was seen a few times. The antigen is unknown. This rearrangement joins TRBV7-2 to TRBJ2-5; TRBD2 matches at 9 bases. The input for sequencing was PBMCs, mostly from graft donor cells, taken 360 days after TCRalphabeta/CD19-depleted stem cell transplant. The receptor's source is a male patient aged 2 to 10 who had a stem cell transplant for acute lymphoblastic leukemia, so the T cells may come from the graft donor. The CDR3 here is CASSARAGGLSETQYF. The DNA for the CDR3 is TGTGCCAGCAGCGCCCGAGCGGGAGGACTTAGCGAGACCCAGTACTTC.